These T cell receptor beta chains were read from a single sample in a study of CD8 T cells in acute hepatitis C reinfection. Profiling relied on immunoSEQ multiplex PCR, and the TCRdb table lists in-frame clones only, not all of them. The top ten hold around 10% of the sample, which has 900 to 1,400 clones, roughly 63% seen once. Sequenced material: HCV NS3-1073 tetramer-sorted CD8+ T cells from PBMCs, taken at follow-up. The receptors derive from a man aged 35 to 55 who spontaneously cleared hepatitis C infection. The CDR3 runs from the conserved cysteine through the conserved F or W. A D gene is named only where the DNA matches it firmly. The listing skips clone size in some rows; elsewhere it reads once, few, many or a size class.

j_call: TRBJ2-7; clone_size: .; d_call: TRBD1; v_call: TRBV27; cdr3_aa: CASRTAGQGWEQYF; cdr3_nt: TGTGCCAGCAGAACGGCGGGACAGGGATGGGAGCAGTACTTC
j_call: TRBJ1-1; clone_size: few; d_call: .; v_call: TRBV4-2; cdr3_aa: CASSQDYGSEAFF; cdr3_nt: TGTGCCAGCAGCCAAGACTACGGCAGTGAAGCTTTCTTT
j_call: TRBJ2-5; clone_size: .; d_call: TRBD2; v_call: TRBV28; cdr3_aa: CASSFLDTSGGFIETQYF; cdr3_nt: TGTGCCAGCAGTTTCCTGGATACTAGCGGGGGATTTATTGAGACCCAGTACTTC
j_call: TRBJ2-3; clone_size: .; d_call: .; v_call: TRBV28; cdr3_aa: CASSLSFGSSQAPDTQYF; cdr3_nt: TGTGCCAGCAGTTTATCTTTTGGATCTTCACAGGCCCCGGATACGCAGTATTTT
j_call: TRBJ2-7; clone_size: few; d_call: .; v_call: TRBV2; cdr3_aa: CASSEVRDLKIYEQYF; cdr3_nt: TGTGCCAGCAGTGAGGTCCGGGACCTGAAAATCTACGAGCAGTACTTC
j_call: TRBJ1-5; clone_size: large; d_call: .; v_call: TRBV4-2; cdr3_aa: CASSQEAGTTQHF; cdr3_nt: TGTGCCAGCAGCCAAGAAGCAGGGACGACCCAGCATTTT
j_call: TRBJ2-2; clone_size: .; d_call: TRBD1; v_call: TRBV4-3; cdr3_aa: CASSQEPTGVDGELFF; cdr3_nt: TGCGCCAGCAGCCAAGAACCCACAGGGGTGGACGGGGAGCTGTTTTTT
j_call: TRBJ2-7; clone_size: .; d_call: TRBD2; v_call: TRBV27; cdr3_aa: CASSLLAGGGRHEQYF; cdr3_nt: TGTGCCAGCAGTTTATTAGCGGGAGGTGGGAGGCACGAGCAGTACTTC
j_call: TRBJ2-1; clone_size: .; d_call: .; v_call: TRBV11-1; cdr3_aa: CASSSHPAGQIYNEQFF; cdr3_nt: TGTGCCAGCAGCTCCCACCCGGCGGGACAGATCTACAATGAGCAGTTCTTC
j_call: TRBJ2-7; clone_size: once; d_call: TRBD2; v_call: TRBV7-8; cdr3_aa: CASSLALSGGEAYEQYF; cdr3_nt: TGTGCCAGCAGCTTAGCGCTGAGCGGGGGAGAGGCCTACGAGCAGTACTTC
j_call: TRBJ1-6; clone_size: .; d_call: TRBD1; v_call: TRBV27; cdr3_aa: CASRPGTGEPTPLHF; cdr3_nt: TGTGCCAGCCGCCCCGGGACAGGGGAGCCTACACCCCTCCACTTT
j_call: TRBJ2-1; clone_size: .; d_call: TRBD2; v_call: TRBV29-1; cdr3_aa: CSVVGGLAGAVPGEQFF; cdr3_nt: TGCAGCGTTGTAGGGGGACTAGCGGGAGCTGTACCAGGGGAGCAGTTCTTC
j_call: TRBJ1-1; clone_size: .; d_call: .; v_call: TRBV4-2; cdr3_aa: CASSQETGTEAFF; cdr3_nt: TGTGCCAGCAGCCAAGAAACAGGCACTGAAGCTTTCTTT
j_call: TRBJ2-7; clone_size: large; d_call: TRBD2; v_call: TRBV7-2; cdr3_aa: CASSLLAGPYEQYF; cdr3_nt: TGTGCCAGCAGCCTACTAGCGGGCCCCTACGAGCAGTACTTC
j_call: TRBJ2-7; clone_size: .; d_call: TRBD1; v_call: TRBV7-3; cdr3_aa: CASSPHTGTGYEQYF; cdr3_nt: TGTGCCAGCAGCCCGCATACCGGGACAGGGTACGAGCAGTACTTC
j_call: TRBJ2-7; clone_size: .; d_call: .; v_call: TRBV9; cdr3_aa: CASSVGEALEGYEQYF; cdr3_nt: TGTGCCAGCAGCGTAGGAGAGGCCCTCGAGGGGTACGAGCAGTACTTC
j_call: TRBJ2-2; clone_size: .; d_call: .; v_call: TRBV7-6; cdr3_aa: CASSLEVTANTGELFF; cdr3_nt: TGTGCCAGCAGCTTAGAAGTGACAGCGAACACCGGGGAGCTGTTTTTT
j_call: TRBJ2-7; clone_size: .; d_call: .; v_call: TRBV4-3; cdr3_aa: CASSQEPFGAGASYEQYF; cdr3_nt: TGCGCCAGCAGCCAAGAACCGTTCGGGGCAGGGGCCTCCTACGAGCAGTACTTC
j_call: TRBJ1-1; clone_size: .; d_call: .; v_call: TRBV28; cdr3_aa: CASSFALTWGSGTEAFF; cdr3_nt: TGTGCCAGCAGTTTCGCCCTTACGTGGGGGTCAGGCACTGAAGCTTTCTTT
j_call: TRBJ1-1; clone_size: .; d_call: TRBD1; v_call: TRBV5-6; cdr3_aa: CASRPGTEFEAFF; cdr3_nt: TGTGCCAGCAGACCCGGGACAGAGTTTGAAGCTTTCTTT
j_call: TRBJ2-2; clone_size: .; d_call: TRBD2; v_call: TRBV7-7; cdr3_aa: CASSHETSGAPGELFF; cdr3_nt: TGTGCCAGCAGCCACGAGACTAGCGGGGCTCCCGGGGAGCTGTTTTTT
j_call: TRBJ1-5; clone_size: .; d_call: .; v_call: TRBV30; cdr3_aa: CAWSGTVSNQPQHF; cdr3_nt: TGTGCCTGGAGTGGGACAGTGAGCAATCAGCCCCAGCATTTT
j_call: TRBJ2-1; clone_size: .; d_call: .; v_call: TRBV5-5; cdr3_aa: CASSISTAEPDNEQFF; cdr3_nt: TGTGCCAGCAGCATATCGACAGCGGAGCCCGACAATGAGCAGTTCTTC
j_call: TRBJ2-7; clone_size: .; d_call: .; v_call: TRBV14; cdr3_aa: CASSQDGQYYEQYF; cdr3_nt: TGTGCCAGCAGCCAAGACGGACAGTACTACGAGCAGTACTTC
j_call: TRBJ2-7; clone_size: .; d_call: TRBD1; v_call: TRBV6-5; cdr3_aa: CASRRGQGDRYF; cdr3_nt: TGTGCCAGCAGACGCGGACAGGGAGATCGGTACTTC
j_call: TRBJ2-2; clone_size: .; d_call: .; v_call: TRBV27; cdr3_aa: CASSIPLGQSFTGELFF; cdr3_nt: TGTGCCAGCAGTATACCTCTCGGACAGAGCTTCACCGGGGAGCTGTTTTTT
j_call: TRBJ2-7; clone_size: .; d_call: .; v_call: TRBV28; cdr3_aa: CASSPVLGLTFVYEQYF; cdr3_nt: TGTGCCAGCAGTCCAGTACTAGGCCTAACCTTTGTCTACGAGCAGTACTTC
j_call: TRBJ2-1; clone_size: .; d_call: .; v_call: TRBV5-4; cdr3_aa: CASAITVASYNEQFF; cdr3_nt: TGTGCCAGCGCTATTACAGTAGCCTCCTACAATGAGCAGTTCTTC
j_call: TRBJ1-1; clone_size: .; d_call: .; v_call: TRBV5-6; cdr3_aa: CASSTPRGQYMNTEAFF; cdr3_nt: TGTGCCAGCAGCACCCCTCGTGGGCAGTACATGAACACTGAAGCTTTCTTT
j_call: TRBJ2-7; clone_size: .; d_call: .; v_call: TRBV7-9; cdr3_aa: CASSLASRGEDEQYF; cdr3_nt: TGTGCCAGCAGCTTAGCCTCTAGGGGAGAAGACGAGCAGTACTTC
j_call: TRBJ1-1; clone_size: .; d_call: .; v_call: TRBV19; cdr3_aa: CASSIEVGAPGEAFF; cdr3_nt: TGTGCCAGTAGTATCGAAGTCGGAGCCCCCGGTGAAGCTTTCTTT